A selection of T cell receptor beta chains follows, all from one sample in a study of cytomegalovirus exposure and HLA in healthy donors. Libraries were prepared by immunoSEQ multiplex PCR; TCRdb keeps only in-frame clonotypes and omits some of them. The sample consists of fewer than 250,000 clones, more than 75% of them appearing once. Sequencing was done on a sample of PBMCs. The receptors originated from a woman between 18 and 30 years old in good health and CMV-seropositive. The CDR3 runs from the conserved cysteine through the conserved F or W. The order of the fields is CDR3 protein, CDR3 DNA, J gene, D gene, clone size, V gene. D genes are given only for firm matches. Clone size is given for some rows only: seen once, a few or many times, or a class if the clone is expanded.

CASLGWEESYEQYF TGTGCCAGTTTAGGGTGGGAGGAGTCCTACGAGCAGTACTTC TRBJ2-7 . . TRBV6-1
CAISESGTASGYTF TGTGCCATCAGTGAATCCGGGACAGCATCGGGCTACACCTTC TRBJ1-2 TRBD1 . TRBV10-3
CASSSLPKTGVNEKLFF TGTGCCAGCAGCTCACTCCCAAAGACAGGGGTAAATGAAAAACTGTTTTTT TRBJ1-4 TRBD1 . TRBV28
CASSSAGLGAYEQYF TGCGCCAGCAGCTCGGCGGGACTAGGGGCCTACGAGCAGTACTTC TRBJ2-7 TRBD2 . TRBV5-1
CASSPGQGPSSYEQYF TGTGCCAGCAGCCCCGGACAGGGGCCATCCTCCTACGAGCAGTACTTC TRBJ2-7 TRBD1 . TRBV7-9
CASSPLRQGLTYEQYF TGTGCCAGCAGCCCCCTCCGACAGGGATTGACCTACGAGCAGTACTTC TRBJ2-7 TRBD1 . TRBV11-2
CASSVVRGSTFRAQYF TGTGCCAGCAGCGTTGTCAGGGGGTCTACATTTAGGGCCCAGTACTTC TRBJ2-5 TRBD1 once TRBV4-2
CASSPIGQVYSGNTIYF TGTGCCAGCAGTCCTATTGGACAGGTTTACTCTGGAAACACCATATATTTT TRBJ1-3 TRBD1 . TRBV28
CASSRLAGSSYNEQFF TGTGCCAGCAGTCGACTAGCGGGTAGCTCCTACAATGAGCAGTTCTTC TRBJ2-1 TRBD2 few TRBV27
CASSFRTGAISYNEQFF TGTGCCAGCAGTTTTCGGACAGGGGCCATCTCCTACAATGAGCAGTTCTTC TRBJ2-1 TRBD1 . TRBV25-1
CASSRGGQGYTGELFF TGCGCCAGCAGCCGGGGGGGACAGGGGTACACCGGGGAGCTGTTTTTT TRBJ2-2 TRBD1 . TRBV5-1